Following are 18 T cell receptor beta chains from one sample sequenced in a study of beta chain features in type 1 diabetes. Investigators reverse transcribed all isolated RNA, so they sequenced expressed TCRB transcripts. Assay used: immunoSEQ multiplex PCR; TCRdb lists only in-frame clones, some missing. The sample includes fewer than 400,000 clones, roughly 8% of them seen just once. Specimen: central memory CD4+ T cells from blood. These receptors were collected from a young woman in good health.

The chain has TRBV29-1 and TRBJ2-3, with 9 nucleotides matching TRBD2. The CDR3 covers 15 residues. J lost 2 bases, V lost 1 base, and 4 bases had no gene match. Germline CDR1 and CDR2: SQVTM and ANQGSEA. The CDR3, as DNA: TGCAGCGTTGAAGGCGGGAGGGCCCTCACAGATACGCAGTATTTT. Amino acids: CSVEGGRALTDTQYF.

This clone was counted ten times or more. The chain uses TRBV7-2 and TRBJ1-5, with D tentatively TRBD1 (5 bases). This CDR3 is built from 15 residues. The germline V gene has CDR1 SGHTA and CDR2 FQGNSA. Trimming shortened V by 1 base and J by 11 bases, and 18 bases separated the two germline ends. CDR3 loop: CASSLVWDPGETQHF. CDR3 bases: TGTGCCAGCAGCTTAGTTTGGGACCCCGGCGAGACCCAGCATTTT.

The V gene is TRBV5-1, the J gene TRBJ1-1; D is unresolved. Trimming left V 0 bases short and J 8 bases short, with 17 bases between. Germline V gene data show CDR1 as SGHRS and CDR2 as YFSETQ. The CDR3 spans 15 residues. The CDR3: CASSLGSVTTSEAFF. The DNA for the CDR3 is TGCGCCAGCAGCTTGGGTAGCGTTACTACCTCGGAAGCTTTCTTT.

This chain joins TRBV7-3 and TRBJ1-1; D unresolved. The CDR3 extends over 13 amino acids. Germline-derived CDR1 and CDR2 are SGHTA and FQGTGA. Trimming shortened V by 1 base and J by 7 bases, and 10 bases separated the two germline ends. The CDR3 nucleotides read TGTGCCAGCAGCTTAAAGGCCGGAGTTGAAGCTTTCTTT. Protein sequence: CASSLKAGVEAFF.

V is TRBV6-6 and J is TRBJ2-7, with D possibly matching TRBD1 (6 bases). The V and J ends lost 4 bases and 5 bases respectively, with 15 bases between them. The CDR3 spans 14 residues. Germline CDR1 reads MNHNY; CDR2 reads SVGAGI (reference sequence). CDR3 in DNA: TGTGCCAGCAGTTTCCAGGGGTTCGGAAACGAGCAGTACTTC. Protein sequence: CASSFQGFGNEQYF.

J is TRBJ1-2 and V is TRBV6-5; possibly TRBD1 for D (6 bases). CDR3 length: 12 amino acids. The V and J ends lost 6 bases and 5 bases respectively, with 10 bases between them. The germline V gene encodes CDR1 MNHEY and CDR2 SVGAGI. The CDR3 sequence: CASSRTVYGYTF. The CDR3 bases are TGTGCCAGCAGCAGGACAGTATATGGCTACACCTTC.

The chain joins TRBV29-1 to TRBJ2-4; TRBD2 agrees at 13 bases. The J segment lost 10 bases and the V segment lost 1 base, leaving 10 bases of the junction unmatched. CDR1 SQVTM and CDR2 ANQGSEA come from the germline V gene. The CDR3 runs to 16 residues. In nucleotides, the CDR3 is TGCAGCGTTGAAGGAGGACTAGCGGGAGCGGCTGGGATTCAGTACTTC. Translating it yields CSVEGGLAGAAGIQYF.

In its sample, this clone was seen a few times. The genes are TRBV2 and TRBJ2-5; TRBD1 is a possible D gene (5 bases). The V gene's germline CDR1 is SNHLY and CDR2 FYNNEI. V was shortened by 2 bases and J by 5 bases, with 9 bases between the two germline ends. CDR3 size: 13 residues. The CDR3, as DNA: TGTGCCAGCAGTGAATATGGGGCCGAGACCCAGTACTTC. Protein sequence: CASSEYGAETQYF.

The chain combines TRBV7-9 with TRBJ1-2; D is possibly TRBD1 (5 bases). The CDR3 extends over 16 amino acids. With 5 bases removed from V and 4 bases from J, the gap between germline ends came to 20 bases. The germline CDR1 and CDR2 sequences are SEHNR and FQNEAQ (reference sequence). CDR3 DNA sequence: TGTGCCAGCAGCCCCCCCTTAATCCGGACAATCTATGGCTACACCTTC. This sequence encodes CASSPPLIRTIYGYTF.

The gene calls are TRBV29-1 and TRBJ1-1, with D uncertain. The CDR3 covers 12 residues. CDR1 is SQVTM, CDR2 ANQGSEA, per germline. The V end lost 7 bases, the J end lost 1 base, and 10 bases lay between the germline ends. CDR3 sequence reads: CSGIMGNTEAFF. The CDR3 nucleotides read TGCAGCGGCATAATGGGGAACACTGAAGCTTTCTTT.

In this sample, this clone turned up a few times. This chain connects TRBV23-1 to TRBJ2-1; a possible D gene is TRBD2 (6 bases). TRBV23-1 qualifies as an ORF whose function is uncertain. The length of the CDR3 is 15 residues. V lost 2 bases and J lost 3, with 11 bases in between. The DNA for the CDR3 is TGCGCCAGCAGTCAAGACGGGAGACTCTACAATGAGCAGTTCTTC. Translation gives CASSQDGRLYNEQFF.

The chain employs TRBV11-2 and TRBJ2-1; D is uncertain. Trimming stripped 1 base from V and 7 bases from J, with 5 bases between. The CDR3 is made up of 12 amino acids. Germline V gene lookup returns CDR1 SGHAT and CDR2 FQNNGV. The CDR3 region is CASSLAVNEQFF. In DNA, the CDR3 is TGTGCCAGCAGCTTAGCCGTGAATGAGCAGTTCTTC. Variable domain in full (rest from reference TRBV11-2 and TRBJ2-1): EAGVAQSPRYKIIEKRQSVAFWCNPISGHATLYWYQQILGQGPKLLIQFQNNGVVDDSQLPKDRFSAERLKGVDSTLKIQPAKLEDSAVYLCASSLAVNEQFFGPGTRLTVL.

The rearrangement uses TRBV7-9 and TRBJ1-1; unclear D gene. This CDR3 is built from 13 residues. Germline V gives CDR1 SEHNR, CDR2 FQNEAQ (reference sequence). V lost 1 base to trimming and J lost 0 bases, with 3 bases between them. CDR3 bases: TGTGCCAGCAGCTTAGAGATGAACACTGAAGCTTTCTTT. This translates into CASSLEMNTEAFF.

The chain couples TRBV2 to TRBJ1-5; unclear D gene. Per the germline V gene, CDR1 is SNHLY and CDR2 is FYNNEI. CDR3 length: 13 amino acids. V lost 5 bases, J lost 3 bases, and 8 bases lay in between. CDR3 residues: CASSFQINQPQHF. In nucleotides, the CDR3 is TGTGCCAGCAGTTTCCAGATCAATCAGCCCCAGCATTTT.

The chain carries TRBV7-9 and TRBJ2-7; D might be TRBD2 (6 bases). The ends were cut back, 6 bases at V and 3 bases at J, with 9 bases in the middle. CDR1 SEHNR and CDR2 FQNEAQ come from the germline V gene (reference sequence). CDR3 length: 12 amino acids. The CDR3 sequence: CASRRDGYEQYF. The CDR3 nucleotides read TGTGCCAGCAGGCGGGACGGCTACGAGCAGTACTTC.

This clone was picked up a small number of times. The chain employs TRBV14 and TRBJ1-1; perhaps TRBD1 as D (5 bases). Germline CDR1 reads SGHDN; CDR2 reads FVKESK. The germline V and J ends were trimmed by 2 bases and 6 bases, with 10 bases remaining between them. The CDR3 has 13 amino acids. CDR3 sequence (DNA): TGTGCCAGCAGCCAACGTCAGGGCGCTGAAGCTTTCTTT. Residues: CASSQRQGAEAFF.

This clone has more than one count but fewer than ten. The rearrangement uses TRBV29-1 and TRBJ2-1, with 7 bases lining up with TRBD1. The CDR3 extends over 15 amino acids. Losses at the gene ends were 3 bases for V and 2 bases for J; bases not matched to a gene: 7. The V gene's germline CDR1 is SQVTM and CDR2 ANQGSEA. The CDR3: CSVDGQATAYNEQFF. CDR3 sequence (DNA): TGCAGCGTTGACGGACAGGCTACCGCCTACAATGAGCAGTTCTTC.

The chain carries TRBV19 and TRBJ1-2; D gene uncertain. The CDR3 is made up of 14 amino acids. V was cut by 1 base and J by 2 bases, with 8 bases left in between. Germline V gene data show CDR1 as LNHDA and CDR2 as SQIVND (reference sequence). The CDR3 protein is CASSIVPGNYGYTF. CDR3 DNA: TGTGCCAGTAGTATAGTTCCGGGGAACTATGGCTACACCTTC. Together with reference TRBV19 and TRBJ1-2, the CDR3 gives the full variable domain: DGGITQSPKYLFRKEGQNVTLSCEQNLNHDAMYWYRQDPGQGLRLIYYSQIVNDFQKGDIAEGYSVSREKKESFPLTVTSAQKNPTAFYLCASSIVPGNYGYTFGSGTRLTVV.